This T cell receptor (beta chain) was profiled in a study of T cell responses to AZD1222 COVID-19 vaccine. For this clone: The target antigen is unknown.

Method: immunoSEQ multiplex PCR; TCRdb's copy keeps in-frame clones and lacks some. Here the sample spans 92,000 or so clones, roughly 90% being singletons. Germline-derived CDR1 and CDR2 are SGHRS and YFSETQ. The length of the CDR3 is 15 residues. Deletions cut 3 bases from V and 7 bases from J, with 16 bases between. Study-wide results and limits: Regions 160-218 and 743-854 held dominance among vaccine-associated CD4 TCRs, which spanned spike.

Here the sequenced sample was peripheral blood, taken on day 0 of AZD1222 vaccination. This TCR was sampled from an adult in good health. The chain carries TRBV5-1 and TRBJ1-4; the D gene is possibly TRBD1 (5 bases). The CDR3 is CASSSAKGAGEKLFF. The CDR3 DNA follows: TGCGCCAGCAGCTCCGCGAAAGGGGCGGGTGAAAAACTGTTTTTT. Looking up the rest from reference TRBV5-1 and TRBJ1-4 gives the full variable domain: KAGVTQTPRYLIKTRGQQVTLSCSPISGHRSVSWYQQTPGQGLQFLFEYFSETQRNKGNFPGRFSGRQFSNSRSEMNVSTLELGDSALYLCASSSAKGAGEKLFFGSGTQLSVL.